The rows below give T cell receptor beta chains drawn from one sample of a study of T-cell memory formation after mild COVID-19. TCRdb passed the 5' RACE reads through MiXCR, listing each CDR3 protein once. The profile shows around 190,000 distinct CDR3 sequences, less than 20% of them singletons. The sequenced sample was PBMCs or a T cell subset sorted from them (not recorded which). Receptors originate from a man aged 18 to 30 who had mild COVID-19 (a few samples of this study predate the infection). Cell type and time point are not known. Both conserved end residues are part of each CDR3. The D gene is left open where the match is weak. Only some rows state a clone size, as once, few, many or a class for expanded clones.

length	D	size	V	J	CDR3	DNA
16	-	many	TRBV7-6	TRBJ2-5	CASSLLAGHVKETQYF	TGTGCCAGCAGCTTGCTTGCGGGACACGTTAAAGAGACCCAGTACTTC
15	-	few	TRBV7-6	TRBJ1-5	CASSLESFRGQPQHF	TGTGCCAGCAGCTTAGAGAGCTTTCGGGGGCAGCCCCAGCATTTT
12	-	many	TRBV15	TRBJ2-1	CATSRGGTEQFF	TGTGCCACCAGCAGAGGAGGGACAGAGCAGTTCTTC
17	-	few	TRBV7-2	TRBJ2-3	CASSWVGTPSSTDTQYF	TGTGCCAGCAGTTGGGTCGGGACTCCATCTAGCACAGATACGCAGTATTTT
15	-	few	TRBV20-1	TRBJ1-5	CSARLSNRPNQPQHF	TGCAGTGCTAGATTAAGTAACAGGCCTAATCAGCCCCAGCATTTT
14	TRBD2	few	TRBV5-1	TRBJ2-5	CASSLSGGGETQYF	TGCGCCAGCAGCCTTAGCGGGGGAGGAGAGACCCAGTACTTC
15	-	-	TRBV11-2	TRBJ2-7	CASSLRGDGIYEQYF	TGTGCCAGCAGCTTGAGGGGGGACGGAATTTACGAGCAGTACTTC
16	TRBD2	few	TRBV7-9	TRBJ2-3	CASSLVPSGVTDTQYF	TGTGCCAGCAGCTTAGTCCCTAGCGGGGTCACAGATACGCAGTATTTT
15	-	-	TRBV18	TRBJ2-7	CASSPSTGGGYEQYF	TGTGCCAGCTCGCCATCGACGGGGGGCGGGTACGAGCAGTACTTC
13	TRBD1	few	TRBV6-6	TRBJ2-7	CASSEGQTYEQYF	TGTGCCAGCAGTGAGGGACAGACCTACGAGCAGTACTTC
11	-	few	TRBV29-1	TRBJ1-1	CSVDSIGVAFF	TGCAGCGTAGACTCTATCGGGGTAGCTTTCTTT
15	TRBD1	many	TRBV7-8	TRBJ2-3	CASSPQGQGADTQYF	TGTGCCAGCAGCCCGCAGGGACAGGGGGCAGATACGCAGTATTTT
15	TRBD1	-	TRBV6-1	TRBJ2-2	CASRGTGGFIGELFF	TGTGCCAGCAGGGGGACAGGGGGCTTTATCGGGGAGCTGTTTTTT
16	-	-	TRBV7-8	TRBJ2-5	CASSSIRQGGRETQYF	TGTGCCAGCAGCTCTATTCGACAGGGAGGGAGAGAGACCCAGTACTTC
14	-	-	TRBV12-3/TRBV12-4	TRBJ1-3	CASSFGPAGNTIYF	TGTGCCAGCAGTTTTGGTCCGGCTGGAAACACCATATATTTT
18	TRBD1	-	TRBV4-3	TRBJ1-2	CASSQDSGAGGPDYGYTF	TGCGCCAGCAGCCAAGATTCGGGGGCAGGGGGCCCCGACTATGGCTACACCTTC
13	-	-	TRBV4-3	TRBJ2-7	CASSEMQGYEQYF	TGCGCCAGCAGCGAAATGCAGGGATACGAGCAGTACTTC